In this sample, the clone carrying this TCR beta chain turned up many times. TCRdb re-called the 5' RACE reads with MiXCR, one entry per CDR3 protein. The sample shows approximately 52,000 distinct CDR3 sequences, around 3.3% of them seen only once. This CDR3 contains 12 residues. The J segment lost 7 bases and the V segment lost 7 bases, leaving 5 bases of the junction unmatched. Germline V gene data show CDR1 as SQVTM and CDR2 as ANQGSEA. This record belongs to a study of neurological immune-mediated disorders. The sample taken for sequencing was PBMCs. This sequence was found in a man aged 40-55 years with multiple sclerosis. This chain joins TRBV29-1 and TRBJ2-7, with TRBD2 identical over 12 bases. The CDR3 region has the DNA TGCAGCGCGGGAACTAGCGGGGGGGAGCAGTACTTC. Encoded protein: CSAGTSGGEQYF.